A single T cell receptor (beta chain) is shown here with its context. The antigen is not known. Germline CDR1 reads SGHRS; CDR2 reads YFSETQ. The CDR3 consists of 15 residues. V dropped 0 bases and J dropped 2; count of bases not matched to a gene: 3. Study-wide points: Larger-cohort validation covered only one TCR beta V-J rearrangement.

After constant-region reverse-primer amplification, full-length variable regions underwent semi-nested PCR with Nested Universal Primer A. In TCRdb, the 5' RACE reads were re-called with MiXCR into one record per CDR3 protein. The sample lists roughly 6,600 distinct CDR3 sequences, more than 50% occurring once. The chain couples TRBV5-1 to TRBJ1-2; 8 bases agree with TRBD1. The TCR was taken from a female donor with breast cancer. Material: tumor-infiltrating memory CD4+ T cells sorted from the breast tumor. Subset reported: memory CD4+ T cells, CD4+CD45RO+CD25-. The CDR3 DNA reads TGCGCCAGCAGCTTGGGACAGGGGCGCAACTATGGCTACACCTTC. It is translated as CASSLGQGRNYGYTF.